Shown below are 16 T cell receptor beta chains from a single sample sequenced in a study of neurological immune-mediated disorders. TCRdb re-called the 5' RACE reads through MiXCR, storing one row per CDR3 protein. This table has tens of thousands of distinct CDR3 sequences, over 15% appearing once. Sequencing used PBMCs. These receptors all come from a woman aged 40 to 50 in good health.

This chain joins TRBV6-1 and TRBJ2-1; 11 bases are a match to TRBD2. J was trimmed by 3 bases and V by 2 bases; bases with no gene match: 0. The CDR3 sequence is 15 residues long. Germline V gene lookup returns CDR1 MNHNS and CDR2 SASEGT. CDR3 coding DNA: TGTGCCAGCAGTGAACTAGCGGGGGGCTACAATGAGCAGTTCTTC. It is translated as CASSELAGGYNEQFF.

This clonotype was seen repeatedly, ten times or more. The chain employs TRBV7-2 and TRBJ2-1; D is undetermined. The CDR3 sequence is 12 residues long. Trimming removed 5 bases from V and 7 bases from J, with 9 bases in between. Germline CDR1 SGHTA, CDR2 FQGNSA. This chain's CDR3 is CASSAAWNEQFF. In DNA, the CDR3 is TGTGCCAGCAGCGCCGCTTGGAATGAGCAGTTCTTC.

At least ten counts were recorded for this clonotype. This chain connects TRBV6-1 to TRBJ1-5; D unclear. The CDR3 sequence is 15 residues long. Germline CDR1 reads MNHNS; CDR2 reads SASEGT. Trimming took 4 bases from V and 3 from J, leaving 13 bases between them. The chain's CDR3 is CASSATYSNNQPQHF. The CDR3 DNA follows: TGTGCCAGCAGTGCCACCTATAGTAACAATCAGCCCCAGCATTTT.

Ten or more counts support this clonotype. The chain recombines TRBV12-3 or TRBV12-4 with TRBJ2-7; no clear D. The CDR3 contains 14 residues. Trimming cost V 3 bases and J 1 base, with 10 bases left between them. CDR3 nucleotide sequence: TGTGCCAGCAGTTTGTTCGGCGATTCCTACGAGCAGTACTTC. This gives the protein CASSLFGDSYEQYF.

This clonotype was seen many times. V and J are TRBV5-1 and TRBJ2-1; 9 bases agree with TRBD1. V was pared by 3 bases and J by 9 bases, with 16 bases of the junction left unmatched. The CDR3 is 17 residues long. Germline CDR1 and CDR2: SGHRS and YFSETQ. The CDR3 DNA reads as TGCGCCAGCAGCTACAACTCACCGGGACAGGGAGTTAGTGAGCAGTTCTTC. It translates to CASSYNSPGQGVSEQFF.

This clonotype was observed many times. J is TRBJ1-1 and V is TRBV2; possible D gene TRBD1, 6 bases. Germline V gene data show CDR1 as SNHLY and CDR2 as FYNNEI. V was clipped by 6 bases and J by 0 bases, with 17 bases between them. This CDR3 contains 16 residues. CDR3 DNA: TGTGCCAGCAGCCGACAGGCCCACAGCGTGAACACTGAAGCTTTCTTT. This codes for CASSRQAHSVNTEAFF.

For this clonotype: An end of the junction does not agree with germline; a read error may underlie this. This rearrangement joins TRBV7-2 to TRBJ1-2; the D is unclear. CDR1 and CDR2 (germline): SGHTA, FQGNSA. The CDR3 consists of 15 residues. The CDR3 DNA follows: TGTGCCAGCAGATTGATCGGGAACCCTTACTATGGCTACTCCTTC. It specifies CASRLIGNPYYGYSF.

This clonotype was detected many times. The V and J genes are TRBV5-1 and TRBJ2-3; TRBD2 matches at 14 bases. CDR1 is SGHRS and CDR2 is YFSETQ in the germline V gene. The CDR3 sequence is 16 residues long. V was pared by 4 bases and J by 2 bases, with 3 bases of the junction left unmatched. The CDR3 here is CASSGLAGGLTDTQYF. CDR3 nucleotide sequence: TGCGCCAGCAGCGGACTAGCGGGGGGACTCACAGATACGCAGTATTTT.

This clonotype was observed at least ten times. The V gene is TRBV18, the J gene TRBJ1-5; D is uncertain. Germline V gene sequence: CDR1 KGHSH, CDR2 LQKENI. CDR3 length: 13 residues. Trimming took 6 bases from V and 6 from J, leaving 12 bases between them. The CDR3 DNA is TGTGCCAGCTCGCCCGGGGTGGGTCAGCCCCAGCATTTT. Its protein is CASSPGVGQPQHF. The complete variable domain, with remaining parts taken from reference TRBV18 and TRBJ1-5, reads NAGVMQNPRHLVRRRGQEARLRCSPMKGHSHVYWYRQLPEEGLKFMVYLQKENIIDESGMPKERFSAEFPKEGPSILRIQQVVRGDSAAYFCASSPGVGQPQHFGDGTRLSIL.

This clonotype showed up many times. The chain carries TRBV20-1 and TRBJ1-1; no definite D call. This CDR3 has 14 amino acids. V dropped 2 bases and J dropped 6 bases, with 16 bases sitting between them. Germline CDR1 and CDR2: DFQATT and SNEGSKA (reference sequence). CDR3 sequence (DNA): TGCAGTGCTAGAATGCCCGGAGTGGGCGCTGAAGCTTTCTTT. This gives the protein CSARMPGVGAEAFF.

In the case of this clonotype: The conserved closing phenylalanine or tryptophan is absent in this CDR3, likely reflecting a read error. The V and J genes are TRBV2 and TRBJ2-7; no definite D call. Germline lookup yields CDR1 SNHLY and CDR2 FYNNEI. This CDR3 region has 13 residues. Trimming stripped 6 bases from V and 10 bases from J, with 19 bases between. CDR3 amino acids: CASSVGLIPIQYI. CDR3 in DNA: TGTGCCAGCAGCGTGGGCCTGATTCCGATACAGTACATC.

This clonotype was recorded at least ten times. The chain recombines TRBV5-5 with TRBJ2-1; 7 bases map to TRBD1. The CDR3 length is 15 residues. V gave up 4 bases and J gave up 7 bases; unmatched junction bases: 11. Germline CDR1 reads SGHKS; CDR2 reads YYEKEE (reference sequence). CDR3 sequence: CASSVPGQLGNEQFF. The DNA for the CDR3 is TGTGCCAGCAGCGTTCCGGGACAGCTAGGTAATGAGCAGTTCTTC.

About this clonotype: The junction differs from germline at one of its ends, possibly a read error. V gene TRBV5-1 combines with J gene TRBJ2-1, with D possibly matching TRBD1 (5 bases). Germline values: CDR1 SGHRS, CDR2 YFSETQ. The CDR3 consists of 15 residues. CDR3 sequence (DNA): TGCGCCAGCAGCCTCGGGCTAGGGGTTATTAATGAGCAGCTCTTC. This translates into CASSLGLGVINEQLF.

This clonotype has ten or more counts. CDR3 bases: TGTGCCAGCAGCTTAAGAGTCCCCTACACAGATACGCAGTATTTT. This encodes CASSLRVPYTDTQYF. The chain is built from TRBV7-2 and TRBJ2-3; D not resolved. Germline CDR1 SGHTA, CDR2 FQGNSA. There are 15 residues in the CDR3. V was trimmed by 2 bases and J by 2 bases, leaving 11 bases between them. Full variable domain (rest looked up from reference TRBV7-2 and TRBJ2-3): GAGVSQSPSNKVTEKGKDVELRCDPISGHTALYWYRQSLGQGLEFLIYFQGNSAPDKSGLPSDRFSAERTGGSVSTLTIQRTQQEDSAVYLCASSLRVPYTDTQYFGPGTRLTVL.

This clonotype was seen repeatedly, ten times or more. The CDR3 protein is CASSLSQGLGANVLTF. Written as DNA, the CDR3 is TGCGCCAGCAGCCTTTCCCAGGGCCTTGGGGCCAACGTCCTGACTTTC. The genes are TRBV5-1 and TRBJ2-6; D may be TRBD1 (5 bases). This CDR3 comprises 16 residues. Germline lookup yields CDR1 SGHRS and CDR2 YFSETQ. Between the trimmed V and J ends, which lost 4 bases and 3 bases, there was a span of 14 bases.

This clonotype has at least ten counts. The chain's CDR3 is CASSLLPAGTGNSPLHF. CDR3 coding DNA: TGCGCCAGCAGCTTACTGCCCGCCGGGACAGGGAATTCACCCCTCCACTTT. This chain uses TRBV5-1 with TRBJ1-6, with 9 bases matching TRBD1. Per the germline V gene, CDR1 is SGHRS and CDR2 is YFSETQ. This CDR3 has 17 amino acids. After removal of 2 bases from V and 7 bases from J, the junction contained 10 bases not matched to a gene.